The 24 T cell receptor beta chains given below trace back to one sample, sequenced in a study of blood T cells in healthy people across ages. Combining a sample-barcoded 5' primer with a J-beta primer mix, a second PCR ran for 7 to 11 cycles. TCRdb re-called the 5' RACE reads through MiXCR, storing one row per CDR3 protein. The sample yields roughly 900,000 distinct CDR3 sequences, 29% seen once. Material for sequencing was blood. These receptors were taken from an elderly woman in good health.

This clonotype is a singleton in its sample. V gene TRBV28 combines with J gene TRBJ2-2; D not resolved. The CDR3 is 15 residues long. V lost 5 bases to trimming and J lost 4 bases, with 14 bases between them. CDR1 and CDR2 (germline): MDHEN, SYDVKM. The CDR3 nucleotides are TGTGCCAGCAGTCTCTGGAGCTGGGGCACCGGGGAGCTGTTTTTT. Protein: CASSLWSWGTGELFF.

This clonotype has at least ten counts. This chain connects TRBV5-5 to TRBJ2-5; tentative D call: TRBD1 (5 bases). The germline V gene encodes CDR1 SGHKS and CDR2 YYEKEE (reference sequence). V was clipped by 0 bases and J by 2 bases, with 14 bases between them. The CDR3 has 16 amino acids. The CDR3 loop is CASSLGQRQPQETQYF. CDR3 DNA: TGTGCCAGCAGCTTGGGCCAACGACAGCCTCAAGAGACCCAGTACTTC.

Worth noting for this clonotype: A much more abundant neighbour one base away suggests this may be a read error. The rearrangement uses TRBV20-1 and TRBJ2-3; 11 nucleotides agree with TRBD1. CDR1 and CDR2 from the germline V gene are DFQATT and SNEGSKA (reference sequence). The junction had 8 bases not matched to a gene; V was cut back by 5 bases and J by 4 bases. CDR3 length: 15 amino acids. The CDR3: CSAGPGQGAPDTQYF. The CDR3 DNA is TGCAGTGCTGGGCCCGGACAGGGGGCTCCAGATACGCAGTATTTT.

In the case of this clonotype: Mismatch with germline at one junction end may stem from a read error. V is TRBV12-3 or TRBV12-4 and J is TRBJ2-5; 8 bases map to TRBD2. The tail of the sequence fits TRBJ2-7 better, so the J call may be wrong. CDR3 length: 14 residues. CDR3 bases: TGTGCCAGCAGATTAGCGGGATTATCCTACGAGCAGTACTTC. It yields the protein CASRLAGLSYEQYF.

This clonotype has a handful of counts. The chain carries TRBV7-9 and TRBJ2-3; D uncertain. This CDR3 is 12 amino acids long. With 1 base removed from V and 14 bases from J, the gap between germline ends came to 13 bases. The germline V gene has CDR1 SEHNR and CDR2 FQNEAQ (reference sequence). CDR3 in DNA: TGTGCCAGCAGCTTAGATCGAAGGGAAGGGTATTTT. Its protein is CASSLDRREGYF.

The table lists this clonotype with many counts. V gene TRBV30 combines with J gene TRBJ2-7; weak D call: TRBD1 (6 bases). This CDR3 region has 16 residues. Trimming took off 8 bases at V and 0 bases at J, with 23 bases between the two ends. CDR1 is GTSNPN, CDR2 SVGIG, per germline (reference sequence). CDR3 nucleotides: TGTGCCAGTGTAGGGGGTTCGCGGCGGAGCTCCTACGAGCAGTACTTC. Translated, it gives CASVGGSRRSSYEQYF. Using reference TRBV30 and TRBJ2-7 for the parts outside the CDR3, the full variable domain is SQTIHQWPATLVQPVGSPLSLECTVEGTSNPNLYWYRQAAGRGLQLLFYSVGIGQISSEVPQNLSASRPQDRQFILSSKKLLLSDSGFYLCASVGGSRRSSYEQYFGPGTRLTVT.

In this sample, this clonotype turned up many times. This sequence joins TRBV12-3 or TRBV12-4 and TRBJ1-6; D possibly corresponds to TRBD1 (6 bases). Trimming stripped 5 bases from V and 10 bases from J, with 15 bases between. The CDR3 loop spans 14 amino acids. Written as DNA, the CDR3 is TGTGCCAGCAGTAGCCAGGGGAGTAGGTCACCCCTCCACTTT. Protein sequence: CASSSQGSRSPLHF.

The rearrangement links TRBV3-1 to TRBJ2-5; no clear D. The V and J ends lost 3 bases and 3 bases respectively, with 5 bases between them. Germline V gene lookup returns CDR1 LGHDT and CDR2 YNNKEL (reference sequence). The CDR3 consists of 12 residues. The CDR3 here is CASSHDKETQYF. In DNA form, the CDR3 reads TGTGCCAGCAGCCACGATAAAGAGACCCAGTACTTC.

In the case of this clonotype: A much larger clone sits a single nucleotide away, making a read error possible. The chain joins TRBV7-2 to TRBJ2-7, with D uncertain. CDR1 is SGHTA, CDR2 FQGNSA, per germline. The CDR3 runs to 19 residues. The DNA for the CDR3 is TGTGTCAGCAGCATTGACGGCCCGGGCCGGCAGACCGGCAAGGGTGCCCAGTACTTC. This gives the protein CVSSIDGPGRQTGKGAQYF.

The chain is built from TRBV7-9 and TRBJ2-4; D might be TRBD1 (5 bases). Trimming removed 4 bases from V and 15 bases from J, with 16 bases in between. Germline-derived CDR1 and CDR2 are SEHNR and FQNEAQ (reference sequence). The CDR3 length is 12 residues. The CDR3 coding sequence is TGTGCCAGCAGCTCCGAAACGGGCAGGGTGTACTTC. Translation: CASSSETGRVYF.

V and J are TRBV12-3 or TRBV12-4 and TRBJ1-1, with 8 bases matching TRBD1. The CDR3 totals 14 residues. With V trimmed by 7 bases and J by 1 base, 5 bases remained unmatched. In DNA, the CDR3 is TGTGCCAGCACCCAGGACAGGGCGAACACTGAAGCTTTCTTT. It is translated as CASTQDRANTEAFF.

The rearrangement uses TRBV7-9 and TRBJ1-2; TRBD1 aligns across 7 bases. J gave up 8 bases and V 1 base, and 13 bases lay outside the gene matches. Looked up from germline, CDR1 is SEHNR and CDR2 is FQNEAQ (reference sequence). The CDR3 is 16 amino acids. The CDR3 bases are TGTGCCAGCAGCTTAGGCTGGGGACAGTTGAGCCGGGGCTACACCTTC. This encodes CASSLGWGQLSRGYTF.

In this sample, this clonotype turned up many times. This rearrangement joins TRBV30 to TRBJ2-7; possible D gene TRBD1, 5 bases. Looked up from germline, CDR1 is GTSNPN and CDR2 is SVGIG (reference sequence). The CDR3 runs to 12 residues. Trimming removed 0 bases at V and 7 bases at J, with 10 bases between. CDR3 region: CAWSVSGLEQYF. The CDR3 coding sequence is TGTGCCTGGAGTGTATCAGGGTTAGAGCAGTACTTC.

Notes on this clonotype: A single base separates this from a much larger clone, so it may be a read error. The CDR3 here is CASSQEAGQLATDTQYF. The CDR3 region has the DNA TGCGCCAGCAGCCAAGAGGCAGGACAGTTGGCAACAGATACGCAGTATTTT. The chain employs TRBV4-1 and TRBJ2-3; D perhaps matches TRBD1 (6 bases). Germline V gene data show CDR1 as MGHRA and CDR2 as YSYEKL. The V end lost 0 bases, the J end lost 3 bases, and 16 bases lay between the germline ends. The CDR3 contains 17 residues.

This clonotype showed up many times. The chain joins TRBV3-1 to TRBJ2-5; tentative D call: TRBD1 (6 bases). The CDR3 covers 15 residues. Between the trimmed V and J ends, which lost 1 base and 11 bases, there was a span of 20 bases. Germline lookup yields CDR1 LGHDT and CDR2 YNNKEL (reference sequence). For the CDR3, the DNA is TGTGCCAGCAGCCAAGGACAGGTCTACGGGTCTGAGCAGTACTTC. Translated, it gives CASSQGQVYGSEQYF.

In this sample, this clonotype turned up a few times. This chain links TRBV7-9 with TRBJ1-2; a weak D match, TRBD1 (6 bases). The V gene lost 6 bases and the J gene lost 5 bases, with 22 bases spanning the gap. Germline CDR1 is SEHNR and CDR2 is FQNEAQ (reference sequence). CDR3 size: 16 residues. The CDR3 coding sequence is TGTGCCAGCAGTTCGACAGGAGGGGGGTCTTGGTATGGCTACACCTTC. Its translation: CASSSTGGGSWYGYTF.

This clonotype has at least ten counts. The rearrangement joins TRBV7-9 to TRBJ1-6; 12 bases match TRBD1. The CDR3 covers 17 residues. CDR1 is SEHNR and CDR2 is FQNEAQ in the germline V gene (reference sequence). V was pared by 5 bases and J by 10 bases, with 12 bases of the junction left unmatched. The CDR3 nucleotides are TGTGCCAGCAGCAGACTCCCGGGACAGGGGGCGAGGTCACCCCTCCACTTT. Translation: CASSRLPGQGARSPLHF. Supplemented by reference TRBV7-9 and TRBJ1-6, the full variable domain reads DTGVSQNPRHKITKRGQNVTFRCDPISEHNRLYWYRQTLGQGPEFLTYFQNEAQLEKSRLLSDRFSAERPKGSFSTLEIQRTEQGDSAMYLCASSRLPGQGARSPLHFGNGTRLTVT.

J is TRBJ2-5 and V is TRBV30; a weak D match, TRBD1 (6 bases). Germline V gives CDR1 GTSNPN, CDR2 SVGIG (reference sequence). V was shortened by 1 base and J by 4 bases, with 16 bases between the two germline ends. CDR3 size: 15 residues. In DNA form, the CDR3 reads TGTGCCTGGAGTGGGGGACACTCTAGAGGAGAGACCCAGTACTTC. This gives the protein CAWSGGHSRGETQYF. The variable domain in full, with the rest retrieved from reference TRBV30 and TRBJ2-5, is SQTIHQWPATLVQPVGSPLSLECTVEGTSNPNLYWYRQAAGRGLQLLFYSVGIGQISSEVPQNLSASRPQDRQFILSSKKLLLSDSGFYLCAWSGGHSRGETQYFGPGTRLLVL.

V gene TRBV7-2 combines with J gene TRBJ2-7, with TRBD2 matching over 8 bases. With V trimmed by 4 bases and J by 11 bases, 7 bases remained unmatched. CDR3 size: 12 residues. Germline V gene lookup returns CDR1 SGHTA and CDR2 FQGNSA. This chain's CDR3 is CASSSSWREEYF. The CDR3 bases are TGTGCCAGCAGCTCCTCCTGGCGGGAGGAGTACTTC.

J is TRBJ1-6 and V is TRBV12-3 or TRBV12-4; D unclear. The CDR3 sequence is 13 residues long. The germline V and J ends were trimmed by 3 bases and 7 bases, with 7 bases remaining between them. Written as DNA, the CDR3 is TGTGCCAGCAGTTTTTTAACAAATTCACCCCTCCACTTT. It codes for CASSFLTNSPLHF.

This clonotype was picked up one time. Just one base apart from a much larger clone, this may be a read error. This is likely a read error, given that the CDR3 carries no conserved phenylalanine or tryptophan at its end. The chain employs TRBV6-2 or TRBV6-3 and TRBJ1-2, with D unclear. Germline CDR1 is MNHEY and CDR2 is SVGEGT. The CDR3 consists of 16 residues. V dropped 0 bases and J dropped 8 bases, with 19 bases sitting between them. Written as DNA, the CDR3 is TGTGCCAGCAGTTACTCCGGAGGGCGTTCAGTCCGAGGCTACACCTGC. It codes for CASSYSGGRSVRGYTC.

This clonotype was counted many times. The chain is built from TRBV20-1 and TRBJ1-2; TRBD1 might be the D (5 bases). From germline, CDR1 is DFQATT and CDR2 SNEGSKA (reference sequence). This CDR3 spans 13 amino acids. Trimming left V 1 base short and J 8 bases short, with 14 bases between. CDR3 amino acids: CSARVGQGGGYTF. As DNA, the CDR3 is TGCAGTGCTAGAGTGGGGCAGGGTGGAGGCTACACCTTC.

This clonotype was detected a few times. The CDR3 region has the DNA TGTGCCAGCAGCAAAAGAGGGACAGGGCCCAGGTTGTACTTC. This gives the protein CASSKRGTGPRLYF. This chain links TRBV21-1 with TRBJ2-7; the table's D call, TRBD1, was not checked against the DNA. TRBV21-1 is reported as a pseudogene. The CDR3 contains 14 residues.

This clonotype showed up many times. The rearrangement links TRBV20-1 to TRBJ2-1, with D tentatively TRBD1 (6 bases). The CDR3 consists of 12 residues. CDR1 is DFQATT and CDR2 is SNEGSKA in the germline V gene (reference sequence). The V and J ends lost 2 bases and 7 bases respectively, with 9 bases between them. The CDR3 here is CSARQGLNEQFF. CDR3 coding DNA: TGCAGTGCTAGACAGGGGTTAAATGAGCAGTTCTTC.